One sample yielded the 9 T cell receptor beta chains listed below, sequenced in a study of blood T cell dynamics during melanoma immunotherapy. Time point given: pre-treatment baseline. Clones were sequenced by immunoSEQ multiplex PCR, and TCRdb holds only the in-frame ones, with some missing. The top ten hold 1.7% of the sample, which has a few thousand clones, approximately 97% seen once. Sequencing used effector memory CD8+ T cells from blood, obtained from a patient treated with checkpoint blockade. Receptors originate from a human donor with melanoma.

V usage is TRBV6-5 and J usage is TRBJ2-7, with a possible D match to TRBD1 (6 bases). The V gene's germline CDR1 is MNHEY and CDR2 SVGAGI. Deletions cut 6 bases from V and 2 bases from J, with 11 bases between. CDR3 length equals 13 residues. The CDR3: CASSRDTPYEQYF. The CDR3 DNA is TGTGCCAGCAGCCGGGACACCCCCTACGAGCAGTACTTC.

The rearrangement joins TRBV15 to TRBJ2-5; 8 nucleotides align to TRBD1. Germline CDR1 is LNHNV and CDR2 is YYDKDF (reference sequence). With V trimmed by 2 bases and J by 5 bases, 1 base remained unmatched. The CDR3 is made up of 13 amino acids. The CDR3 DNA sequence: TGTGCCACCAGCAGAAGACAGGGGGAGACCCAGTACTTC. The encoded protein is CATSRRQGETQYF.

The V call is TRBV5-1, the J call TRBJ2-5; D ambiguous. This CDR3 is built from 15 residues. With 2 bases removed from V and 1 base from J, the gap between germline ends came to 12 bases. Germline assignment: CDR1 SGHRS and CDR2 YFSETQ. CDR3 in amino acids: CASSFSLRVQETQYF. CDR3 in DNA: TGCGCCAGCAGCTTCTCCCTTCGGGTCCAAGAGACCCAGTACTTC.

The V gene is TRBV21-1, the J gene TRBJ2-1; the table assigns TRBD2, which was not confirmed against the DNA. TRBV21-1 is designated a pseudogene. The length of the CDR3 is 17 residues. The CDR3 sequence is CASSQAASGRCYNEQFF. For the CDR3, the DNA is TGTGCCAGCAGCCAGGCGGCTAGCGGGAGGTGTTACAATGAGCAGTTCTTC.

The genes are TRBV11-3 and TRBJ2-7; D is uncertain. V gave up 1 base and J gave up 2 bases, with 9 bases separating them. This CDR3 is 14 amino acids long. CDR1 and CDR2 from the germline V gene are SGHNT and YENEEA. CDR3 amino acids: CASSLGTVTYEQYF. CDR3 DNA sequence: TGTGCCAGCAGCTTAGGGACGGTTACCTACGAGCAGTACTTC.

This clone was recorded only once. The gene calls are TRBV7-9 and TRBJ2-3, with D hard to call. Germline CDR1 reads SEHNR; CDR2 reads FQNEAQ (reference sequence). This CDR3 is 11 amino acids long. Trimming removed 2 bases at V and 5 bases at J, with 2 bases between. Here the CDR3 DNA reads TGTGCCAGCAGCTTACAAGATACGCAGTATTTT. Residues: CASSLQDTQYF.

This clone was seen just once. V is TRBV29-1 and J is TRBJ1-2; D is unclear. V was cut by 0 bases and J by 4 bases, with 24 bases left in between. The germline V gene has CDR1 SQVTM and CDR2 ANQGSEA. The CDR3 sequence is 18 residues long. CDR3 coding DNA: TGCAGCGTTGAAGACCCCCGCGACTTGACCGGCCTCCTCTATGGCTACACCTTC. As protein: CSVEDPRDLTGLLYGYTF.

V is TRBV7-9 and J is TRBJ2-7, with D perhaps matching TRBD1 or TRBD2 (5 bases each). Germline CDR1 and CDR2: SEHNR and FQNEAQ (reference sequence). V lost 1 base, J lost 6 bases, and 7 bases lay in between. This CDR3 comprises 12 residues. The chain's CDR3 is CASSLGGIEQYF. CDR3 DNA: TGTGCCAGCAGCTTAGGGGGGATCGAGCAGTACTTC.

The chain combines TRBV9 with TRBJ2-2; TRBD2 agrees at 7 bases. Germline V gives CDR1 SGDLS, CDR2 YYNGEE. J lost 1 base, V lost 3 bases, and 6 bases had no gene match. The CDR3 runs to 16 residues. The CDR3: CASSDIAGGNTGELFF. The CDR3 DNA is TGTGCCAGCAGCGACATAGCGGGTGGGAACACCGGGGAGCTGTTTTTT.